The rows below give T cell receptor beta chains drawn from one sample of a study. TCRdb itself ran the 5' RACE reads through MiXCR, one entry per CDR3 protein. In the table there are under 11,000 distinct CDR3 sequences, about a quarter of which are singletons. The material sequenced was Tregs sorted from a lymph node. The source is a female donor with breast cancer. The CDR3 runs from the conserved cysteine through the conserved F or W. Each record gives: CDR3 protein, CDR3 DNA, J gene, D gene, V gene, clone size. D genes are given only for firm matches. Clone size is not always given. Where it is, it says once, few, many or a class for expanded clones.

CDR3aa: CAISEWTGGVNTEAFF
CDR3nt: TGTGCCATCAGTGAGTGGACCGGAGGGGTGAACACTGAAGCTTTCTTT
j_gene: TRBJ1-1
d_gene: .
v_gene: TRBV10-3
abundance: many

CDR3aa: CASSYSRQIEAFF
CDR3nt: TGTGCCAGCAGTTACTCGCGGCAGATTGAAGCTTTCTTT
j_gene: TRBJ1-1
d_gene: .
v_gene: TRBV6-5
abundance: many

CDR3aa: CASSLALGFSSYNEQFF
CDR3nt: TGCGCCAGCAGCTTGGCGCTTGGCTTCAGCTCCTACAATGAGCAGTTCTTC
j_gene: TRBJ2-1
d_gene: .
v_gene: TRBV5-1
abundance: .

CDR3aa: CASSSGTSYEQYF
CDR3nt: TGTGCCAGCAGTTCCGGGACAAGCTACGAGCAGTACTTC
j_gene: TRBJ2-7
d_gene: .
v_gene: TRBV2
abundance: many

CDR3aa: CAISSDSSYEQYF
CDR3nt: TGTGCCATCAGCAGCGACAGCTCCTACGAGCAGTACTTC
j_gene: TRBJ2-7
d_gene: .
v_gene: TRBV10-3
abundance: .

CDR3aa: CSVEDGGGQPQHF
CDR3nt: TGCAGCGTTGAAGATGGAGGGGGCCAGCCCCAGCATTTT
j_gene: TRBJ1-5
d_gene: TRBD1
v_gene: TRBV29-1
abundance: medium-sized

CDR3aa: CASSLGLAGATGELFF
CDR3nt: TGTGCCAGCAGCTTAGGCCTAGCGGGGGCCACCGGGGAGCTGTTTTTT
j_gene: TRBJ2-2
d_gene: TRBD2
v_gene: TRBV7-3
abundance: medium-sized

CDR3aa: CASSWQRRGPYSNQPQHF
CDR3nt: TGTGCCAGCAGTTGGCAGAGGAGGGGACCTTATAGCAATCAGCCCCAGCATTTT
j_gene: TRBJ1-5
d_gene: .
v_gene: TRBV6-5
abundance: .

CDR3aa: CASSPIAGEAGELFF
CDR3nt: TGTGCCAGCAGCCCGATAGCGGGAGAGGCCGGGGAGCTGTTTTTT
j_gene: TRBJ2-2
d_gene: TRBD2
v_gene: TRBV5-8
abundance: .

CDR3aa: CASSQDPRGRAITDTKYF
CDR3nt: TGCGCCAGCAGCCAAGATCCGAGAGGGAGGGCCATCACAGATACGAAGTATTTT
j_gene: TRBJ2-3
d_gene: TRBD2
v_gene: TRBV4-1
abundance: .

CDR3aa: CASSYWTGEAFF
CDR3nt: TGTGCCAGCAGTTACTGGACAGGCGAAGCTTTCTTT
j_gene: TRBJ1-1
d_gene: TRBD1
v_gene: TRBV6-5
abundance: many

CDR3aa: CASSYRDRGTEAFF
CDR3nt: TGTGCCAGCAGTTACAGGGACAGGGGGACTGAAGCTTTCTTC
j_gene: TRBJ1-1
d_gene: TRBD1
v_gene: TRBV6-5
abundance: .

CDR3aa: CASSFRETQYF
CDR3nt: TGTGCCAGCAGTTTCCGAGAGACCCAGTACTTC
j_gene: TRBJ2-5
d_gene: .
v_gene: TRBV12-3/TRBV12-4
abundance: medium-sized

CDR3aa: CASSPGTVYGYTF
CDR3nt: TGTGCCAGCAGCCCAGGGACAGTTTATGGCTACACCTTC
j_gene: TRBJ1-2
d_gene: TRBD1
v_gene: TRBV3-1
abundance: many

CDR3aa: CASGTGFGQPQHF
CDR3nt: TGTGCCAGCGGTACAGGGTTTGGTCAGCCCCAGCATTTT
j_gene: TRBJ1-5
d_gene: .
v_gene: TRBV2
abundance: many